Listed below are T cell receptor beta chains from one sample, sequenced in a study of Ad26.COV2.S vaccination and SARS-CoV-2 variants. Clones were sequenced by immunoSEQ multiplex PCR, and TCRdb holds only the in-frame ones, with some missing. Of 450,000 to 550,000 clones listed, about 88% are singletons. Sequences were derived from peripheral blood, sampled in a trial of Ad26.COV2.S vaccine versus placebo. These receptors came from a person between 18 and 59 years old who received the Ad26.COV2.S COVID-19 vaccine or a placebo. Each CDR3 is given with its conserved first and last residue. Each record gives: clone size, V gene, CDR3 protein. Clone size, where shown, is once, few, many, or a class for clones that have expanded.

once | TRBV5-6 | CASSWETGAEQYF
- | TRBV11-2 | CASSFYPGLAGVPVGELFF
- | TRBV5-4 | CASSLGPGGDYEQYF
- | TRBV6-4 | CASSPLAGATDTQYF
- | TRBV7-2 | CASSLARIAGGETQYF
- | TRBV18 | CASSAYNEQFF
- | TRBV4-2 | CASSPHSGSGANVLTF
- | TRBV7-2 | CASSLNPTGNSPLHF
few | TRBV2 | CASASRTDQPQHF
- | TRBV7-3 | CASSLLGPILFGEQFF
- | TRBV4-1 | CASAPRTGGRPDTQYF
- | TRBV7-6 | CASSLGGADTQYF
- | TRBV28 | CASSLREYGYTF
few | TRBV25-1 | CASSEWEEWTPLHF
- | TRBV5-1 | CASSSGTMNTEAFF
- | TRBV19 | CASRGLAGDEQFF
few | TRBV24-1 | CATSDVGRNYGYTF
- | TRBV5-4 | CASSLEIRTLKGNYGYTF
few | TRBV24-1 | CATSDSGTGRDTQYF
- | TRBV5-1 | CASSFGRAFGETQYF
- | TRBV12-3/TRBV12-4 | CASRIYNSPLHF
- | TRBV6-5 | CASSYSWASQETQYF
- | TRBV7-2 | CASSPGSGANVLTF
- | TRBV2 | CASSDEYSNEQFF
- | TRBV7-2 | CASSPNVHSYNEQFF
few | TRBV18 | CASSPASVIEVQPQHF
- | TRBV3-1/TRBV3-2 | CASSQGESRDIWNSPLHF
- | TRBV5-1 | CASSLVGTGGGYTF
- | TRBV19 | CASSTRGDLPDTQYF
- | TRBV27 | CASSSRGQPQHF
- | TRBV6-1 | CASSEAYRSSYNSPLHF
- | TRBV30 | CAWGLAETQYF
- | TRBV4-3 | CASSHSQWGEENTEAFF
- | TRBV7-2 | CASSATGGGTEAFF
- | TRBV5-1 | CASSPTGRANKKLFF
- | TRBV2 | CASSVLNTGELFF
- | TRBV28 | CASRGGDYQPQHF
- | TRBV20-1 | CSARSRGAQYF
- | TRBV3-1/TRBV3-2 | CASSHGQPAPLHF
few | TRBV19 | CASSNRGFLYEQYF
once | TRBV7-2 | CASSAGPAGEQFF
- | TRBV4-1 | CASSRPGGDTQYF
- | TRBV2 | CASIQGISRDTEAFF
- | TRBV4-2 | CASSQDGEVQYF
- | TRBV6-2/TRBV6-3 | CASSLGSLQETQYF
- | TRBV5-5 | CASASTGDFGYTF
- | TRBV28 | CASSLATGELFF
- | TRBV6-1 | CASSEGTIISTDTQYF
- | TRBV6-5 | CASRGAGAGNTIYF